Given below is one TCR beta chain in context. This clone was seen only once. What this receptor recognizes is not known. Nothing much larger sits one base from this clone, and base qualities are not available. The CDR3 goes from the cysteine to the phenylalanine over 14 residues. Only the CDR3 DNA stays, 42 bases, in frame from base 1. The junction shows trimming of 6 bases on V and 0 bases on J, plus 8 bases between the germline ends. Taken from the germline V gene (reference sequence), the CDR1 and CDR2 loops are LNHDA and SQIVND. The data belong to a study of T cell responses to AZD1222 COVID-19 vaccine (dated by TCRdb to 2020 to 2023). Background for the entire study: AZD1222 recipients with second doses at about 4 weeks or about 12 weeks were pooled, because spike-specific TCR depth and breadth did not differ between schedules. Trial participants were enrolled by age into subgroups of 18-55, 56-69 and 70-plus years, and roughly 150, 30 and 60 TCR-sequenced participants, respectively, were included in these subgroups. A total of just over 230 trial participants underwent TCR sequencing, of whom roughly 210 had received two doses of AZD1222 and approximately 25 had received two doses of the MenACWY control vaccine. What the authors observed across the whole study: The 56-69-year group was small, and its depth increase did not reach significance, likely because of low power. After two AZD1222 doses, both the breadth and the depth of spike-specific TCRs were significantly higher than at day 0 and than in MenACWY recipients. Conclusions about previously exposed vaccinees are limited, since just a handful of AZD1222 recipients were seropositive for SARS-CoV-2 at baseline. Because no day 14 peak-response samples were available, the repertoires could be characterized only after the peak T cell response. CD4 TCRs associated with the vaccine covered the entire spike protein, and the dominant responses were in regions 160-218 and 743-854. Most participants were white British and females outnumbered males, and the authors suggested that clonal diversity may have been underestimated. Nearly half of unique spike-specific TCRs reportedly recognized epitopes outside regions mutated in the B.1.351 and B.1.1.7 variants.

The time point label for this specimen denotes: baseline before first vaccination. Vaccinee samples were obtained from the UK trials COV001 and COV002, which included a single-blind randomized controlled phase 2/3 trial of AZD1222 (ChAdOx1 nCoV-19) in healthy adults. Trial participant PBMC samples were collected at day 0 and day 28 after the second dose for TCRbeta chain sequencing. The CDR3 regions of human TCRbeta chains were subjected to immunosequencing. The authors processed their data as follows. Repertoire TCRs were matched against a reference library of SARS-CoV-2-specific TCRs generated with the MIRA antigen-specificity platform. Breadth was defined as the fraction of unique TCRs that were SARS-CoV-2-associated, and depth was defined as the fraction of total T cells that were SARS-CoV-2-associated. Using the MIRA data, every spike-specific TCR was mapped to the spike region that the TCR reacted to and assigned to either a CD4 or a CD8 class. Log10-transformed breadth and depth values were compared by one-way ANOVA with Sidak's multiple comparisons tests. Not all clones reach the TCRdb copy of this immuneACCESS table, which keeps in-frame sequences only. Checked studies attribute under half of the gap to unresolved V genes and leave the rest unexplained. That table furnishes V, J and clone size, whereas the DNA furnished D and trimming. The sample table shows about 180,000 clones, and 88% are seen once. The ten largest clonotypes hold 7.5% to 9.5% of the sample.

This sequence was found in an adult in good health. The chain was built from TRBV19 and TRBJ1-4; TRBD1 could be the D gene, as 6 bases match. The sample was peripheral blood, taken on day 0 of AZD1222 vaccination. The CDR3: CASRQGSTNEKLFF. The nucleotides are TGTGCCAGTAGACAGGGCTCAACTAATGAAAAACTGTTTTTT.